This T cell receptor beta chain was obtained from a study of T cells after yellow fever vaccination (dated by TCRdb to about 2019). About the full investigation: The SMART-Seq v4 Ultra Low Input RNA kit was used to prepare libraries from fractions with low cell numbers. To track T-cell clones before and after primary and booster YFV17D yellow fever vaccination, bulk TCR alpha and beta repertoires were sequenced longitudinally. Blood samples were taken at several timepoints before and after primary and secondary immunization, and bulk PBMC replicates and cell subsets were isolated. Two healthy male donors, one aged 18 to 30 and one aged 30 to 40 years, made up the cohort. Overall results and qualifications from the work: Most clones expanded after primary vaccination (around 96% of CD4 and about 85% of CD8) were re-detected after the booster, suggesting that broad memory maintenance occurred. Because only two donors were included in the study, the extent to which the findings can be generalized is limited. A small share of clonotypes was detected in both CD4 and CD8 compartments, with the overlap likely arising from convergent recombination. The secondary T-cell response was weaker than the primary response but faster, peaking on day 5 instead of day 15. Computational filtering was needed because FACS-sorted repertoires could contain abundant contaminating clonotypes from the bulk population.

The treatment or condition label corresponds to: live attenuated yellow fever vaccine strain. At every blood-draw timepoint, two biological replicates of bulk PBMCs were collected. PBMCs were isolated from peripheral blood using a standard Ficoll-Paque protocol. TriZol was used to extract RNA from bulk PBMCs, from CD4 and CD8 fractions, and from dextramer-positive and dextramer-negative fractions. This clonotype was observed a few times. Its antigen has not been determined. No qualities accompany the bases; no much larger clone lies one base away. TCR cDNA was synthesized by 5'RACE template switching, through which a universal primer site and unique molecular identifiers were introduced. Priming of cDNA synthesis was performed from both the TCR alpha and TCR beta constant segments. Library amplification used two PCR steps, and the second PCR step added sample barcodes and sequencing adapters. Sequencing of libraries was done on Illumina HiSeq 2500 (2x100 bp) or NovaSeq (2x150 bp). Per the authors' processing: Demultiplexing of reads and collapsing into UMI consensus sequences were performed with MIGEC, and V(D)J alignment was carried out with MiXCR. Clonotypes responding to the vaccine were identified with edgeR on replicate PBMC samples, with the criteria of FDR below 0.01 and a log2 fold change above 5 up to day 15. Bulk clonotypes were assigned CD4 or CD8 identity according to which sequenced CD4 or CD8 repertoire held them at higher abundance. The public reads were run again by TCRdb, first through fastp at Q25 and then through MiXCR, and only productive beta chains were kept. All rows with the same CDR3 protein become a single entry with the most common DNA and genes. None of the V and J calls come from the authors' own analysis; TCRdb made them. This sample comprises 300,000 to 450,000 distinct CDR3 sequences, 6.2% of them detected only once. The ten largest clones capture over 12% of the sample.

There are 16 amino acids in the CDR3, from cysteine to phenylalanine inclusive. The kept DNA is CDR3 alone, 48 bases in frame from the first base. V loses 0 bases of germline sequence and J loses 0 bases, and the interval between the two ends is 9 bases. In the germline V gene (reference sequence), CDR1 corresponds to LNHDA and CDR2 to SQIVND. This receptor chain uses TRBV19 and TRBJ2-1; the D gene remains uncertain. The source was PBMCs, collected 5 days after the yellow fever booster vaccination. The receptor was derived from a young man who received the YFV17D yellow fever vaccine. The CDR3 amino acid sequence is: CASSIDRLHSYNEQFF. The nucleotides are TGTGCCAGTAGTATAGATCGACTCCACTCCTACAATGAGCAGTTCTTC.